The 20 T cell receptor beta chains listed next were all sequenced from one sample in a study of blood T cell repertoires in COVID-19. Assay used: immunoSEQ multiplex PCR; TCRdb lists only in-frame clones, some missing. The sample lists thousands of clones; approximately 88% were seen once. Sequencing used peripheral blood. These receptors were collected from a man in his sixties or seventies with COVID-19, enrolled during active disease.

This clone was seen a handful of times. The rearrangement links TRBV7-6 to TRBJ2-7, with D possibly TRBD1 on 5 matching bases. The CDR3 extends over 13 amino acids. The germline gives CDR1 SGHVS, CDR2 FNYEAQ. Trimming cost V 2 bases and J 2 bases, with 7 bases left between them. CDR3 DNA sequence: TGTGCCAGCAGCTTAACGGACACCTACGAGCAGTACTTC. Translating it yields CASSLTDTYEQYF.

This chain uses TRBV9 with TRBJ2-1; 11 nucleotides agree with TRBD2. This CDR3 is built from 15 residues. CDR1 is SGDLS and CDR2 is YYNGEE in the germline V gene. Trimming cost V 4 bases and J 4 bases; bases outside gene matches: 4. The CDR3: CASSSGTSGYNEQFF. DNA of the CDR3: TGTGCCAGCAGCTCCGGGACTAGCGGATACAATGAGCAGTTCTTC.

The chain combines TRBV7-9 with TRBJ1-2; D is unresolved. CDR3 length: 13 amino acids. Trimming took 7 bases from V and 1 from J, leaving 10 bases between them. Germline lookup yields CDR1 SEHNR and CDR2 FQNEAQ (reference sequence). The chain's CDR3 is CASTQWLNYGYTF. The CDR3 DNA is TGTGCCAGCACCCAGTGGCTTAACTATGGCTACACCTTC.

The chain is built from TRBV6-1 and TRBJ2-7; TRBD2 might be the D (7 bases). The CDR3 spans 17 residues. The V and J ends lost 2 bases and 4 bases respectively, with 21 bases between them. Germline lookup yields CDR1 MNHNS and CDR2 SASEGT. Here the CDR3 DNA reads TGTGCCAGCAGTGAATCGGGCAGGGGACTATCCTTGTACGAGCAGTACTTC. This gives the protein CASSESGRGLSLYEQYF.

This clone was detected only once. The V and J genes are TRBV5-8 and TRBJ1-1; no reliable D call. The V gene lost 5 bases and the J gene lost 6 bases, with 5 bases spanning the gap. Germline loops: CDR1 SGHTS, CDR2 YDEGEE. The CDR3 covers 10 residues. This CDR3 reads CASRFAEAFF. Here the CDR3 DNA reads TGTGCCAGCAGGTTCGCTGAAGCTTTCTTT.

The rearrangement uses TRBV10-3 and TRBJ2-3, with D possibly TRBD2 on 6 matching bases. This CDR3 comprises 15 residues. CDR1 is ENHRY and CDR2 is SYGVKD in the germline V gene. V lost 4 bases, J lost 1 base, and 12 bases lay in between. The CDR3: CAISGRELGTDTQYF. CDR3 in DNA: TGTGCCATCAGTGGGAGGGAGTTGGGCACAGATACGCAGTATTTT.

This chain uses TRBV2 with TRBJ1-6; D uncertain. In germline, CDR1 is SNHLY, CDR2 FYNNEI. Trimming cost V 4 bases and J 7 bases, with 11 bases left between them. The length of the CDR3 is 14 residues. The CDR3 region is CASSGRDKNSPLHF. For the CDR3, the DNA is TGTGCCAGCAGTGGGCGGGATAAAAATTCACCCCTCCACTTT.

J is TRBJ2-1 and V is TRBV19; D call uncertain. Per the germline V gene, CDR1 is LNHDA and CDR2 is SQIVND (reference sequence). V was pared by 3 bases and J by 0 bases, with 9 bases between. The CDR3 sequence is 15 residues long. CDR3 protein: CASSIPLSSYNEQFF. CDR3 coding DNA: TGTGCCAGTAGTATCCCCCTGAGCTCCTACAATGAGCAGTTCTTC.

The chain links TRBV6-5 to TRBJ1-1; tentative D call: TRBD1 (5 bases). CDR3 size: 14 residues. With 6 bases removed from V and 5 bases from J, the gap between germline ends came to 16 bases. Germline lookup yields CDR1 MNHEY and CDR2 SVGAGI. The CDR3 DNA sequence: TGTGCCAGCAGGTCCGGGTGGGCAGGGACTGAAGCTTTCTTT. Translation gives CASRSGWAGTEAFF.

The rearrangement uses TRBV4-1 and TRBJ2-1, with 12 bases identical to TRBD2. V was pared by 0 bases and J by 7 bases, with 7 bases of the junction left unmatched. The CDR3 consists of 17 residues. Germline V gene data show CDR1 as MGHRA and CDR2 as YSYEKL. This chain's CDR3 is CASSQEYRLAGENEQFF. Written as DNA, the CDR3 is TGCGCCAGCAGCCAAGAATATAGACTAGCGGGAGAGAATGAGCAGTTCTTC.

The V gene is TRBV12-5, the J gene TRBJ1-5; D unresolved. The CDR3 is 15 amino acids. V lost 0 bases and J 5 bases, leaving 11 bases between the germline ends. Germline loops: CDR1 LGHNT, CDR2 FRNRAP. In nucleotides, the CDR3 is TGTGCTAGTGGTTTGGTAGTGGAGGGTGATCAGCCCCAGCATTTT. It is translated as CASGLVVEGDQPQHF.

The chain couples TRBV5-1 to TRBJ2-7; tentatively, D is TRBD2 (6 bases). The CDR3 contains 16 residues. Germline V gene sequence: CDR1 SGHRS, CDR2 YFSETQ. V was clipped by 0 bases and J by 4 bases, with 17 bases between them. CDR3 protein: CASSLEGGVPLYEQYF. The CDR3 region has the DNA TGCGCCAGCAGCTTGGAAGGAGGGGTTCCCCTTTACGAGCAGTACTTC.

The V and J genes are TRBV2 and TRBJ2-7, with 10 nucleotides matching TRBD1. The CDR3 totals 16 residues. Per the germline V gene, CDR1 is SNHLY and CDR2 is FYNNEI. V trimming: 6 bases; J trimming: 4 bases; junction bases outside the gene matches: 12. CDR3 in amino acids: CASRGQGSGVWYEQYF. CDR3 DNA sequence: TGTGCCAGCAGGGGACAGGGGTCGGGAGTGTGGTACGAGCAGTACTTC. The entire variable domain, with the rest obtained from reference TRBV2 and TRBJ2-7, is as follows: EPEVTQTPSHQVTQMGQEVILRCVPISNHLYFYWYRQILGQKVEFLVSFYNNEISEKSEIFDDQFSVERPDGSNFTLKIRSTKLEDSAMYFCASRGQGSGVWYEQYFGPGTRLTVT.

This chain joins TRBV3-1 (or the pseudogene TRBV3-2) and TRBJ2-2; 9 bases align to TRBD1. This CDR3 is 16 amino acids long. With V trimmed by 4 bases and J by 2 bases, 5 bases remained unmatched. Germline loops: CDR1 LGHDT, CDR2 YNNKEL (reference sequence). The CDR3 sequence is CASSRRTGDNTGELFF. Here the CDR3 DNA reads TGTGCCAGCAGCCGCAGGACAGGGGACAACACCGGGGAGCTGTTTTTT.

The V and J genes are TRBV18 and TRBJ2-1; no clear D. V was cut by 7 bases and J by 1 base, with 8 bases left in between. This CDR3 spans 13 amino acids. Germline V lookup: CDR1 KGHSH, CDR2 LQKENI. This CDR3 reads CASCDSSYNEQFF. The CDR3 DNA reads TGTGCCAGCTGCGACTCATCCTACAATGAGCAGTTCTTC.

This chain links TRBV12-3 or TRBV12-4 with TRBJ1-2; TRBD1 aligns across 7 bases. With V trimmed by 1 base and J by 4 bases, 0 bases remained unmatched. The CDR3 extends over 13 amino acids. CDR3 bases: TGTGCCAGCAGTTTAGGGACAGGCTATGGCTACACCTTC. Protein product: CASSLGTGYGYTF.

The chain links TRBV18 to TRBJ1-2; D is possibly TRBD1 (6 bases). The CDR3 runs to 15 residues. V lost 0 bases and J 6 bases, leaving 14 bases between the germline ends. Germline CDR1 KGHSH, CDR2 LQKENI. The CDR3 DNA reads TGTGCCAGCTCACCACCGTCACAGGGAGAACATGGCTACACCTTC. Encoded protein: CASSPPSQGEHGYTF.

The chain is built from TRBV27 and TRBJ2-1; possible D gene TRBD2, 5 bases. The V end lost 2 bases, the J end lost 4 bases, and 9 bases lay between the germline ends. This CDR3 comprises 14 residues. Germline lookup yields CDR1 MNHEY and CDR2 SMNVEV (reference sequence). The CDR3 loop reads CASSLIGVYNEQFF. DNA of the CDR3: TGTGCCAGCAGTTTAATCGGGGTGTACAATGAGCAGTTCTTC.

The chain is built from TRBV5-4 and TRBJ2-5; 8 bases are shared with TRBD1. The CDR3 runs 17 residues. Germline V CDR1 and CDR2: SGHNT, YYREEE (reference sequence). The ends lost 1 base at V and 4 bases at J; junction bases unmatched: 12. Written as DNA, the CDR3 is TGTGCCAGCAGCTTGCCCAGCTTACAGGGGGTTGGAGAGACCCAGTACTTC. It translates to CASSLPSLQGVGETQYF.

The chain joins TRBV7-9 to TRBJ2-2; no clear D. Trimming took off 1 base at V and 1 base at J, with 10 bases between the two ends. Germline V gene sequence: CDR1 SEHNR, CDR2 FQNEAQ (reference sequence). The CDR3 contains 16 residues. The CDR3, as DNA: TGTGCCAGCAGCTTAGGTAGTGGTGGGAACACCGGGGAGCTGTTTTTT. Protein product: CASSLGSGGNTGELFF.